The sequence of this TCR beta chain was determined in a study of CD4+ T cells in melanoma. This clone was counted a single time. Its antigen remains unknown. The CDR3 spans 15 residues. V lost 1 base and J 1 base, leaving 9 bases between the germline ends. Germline assignment: CDR1 LGHNT and CDR2 FRNRAP. Data came from immunoSEQ multiplex PCR; TCRdb stores just in-frame clones and leaves some out. This table has 7,500 to 10,000 clones, 73% appearing once. The study, taken as a whole, reports: A reported correlation linked neoantigen-specific CD4+ T cells to CD8+, macrophage and B cell function. Reportedly, melanoma neoantigen-specific CD4+ T cells showed varied differentiation states.

This chain connects TRBV12-5 to TRBJ2-3; D remains unclear. Sequencing was carried out using cells from a culture (not recorded whether cultured in vitro). The source of this sequence is a human donor with melanoma. CDR3 sequence reads: CASGLGGSGTDTQYF. As DNA, the CDR3 is TGTGCTAGTGGTTTGGGGGGATCCGGCACAGATACGCAGTATTTT.